These 22 T cell receptor beta chains were sequenced from one sample in a study of shared clonotypes between healthy human individuals. Clones were read by immunoSEQ multiplex PCR, and TCRdb kept only the in-frame ones, dropping some. Here the sample spans more than 500,000 clones, more than 95% being singletons. Sequencing input: naive CD4+ T cells sorted from blood. Described subset: CD45RA+ positively selected. The receptors were sampled from a woman aged 25 to 45 in good health.

The genes are TRBV6-5 and TRBJ1-4; the D is unclear. CDR3 size: 16 residues. With 0 bases removed from V and 3 bases from J, the gap between germline ends came to 11 bases. In germline, CDR1 is MNHEY, CDR2 SVGAGI. The CDR3 DNA is TGTGCCAGCAGTTACTCGTGGACGGGCGCTAATGAAAAACTGTTTTTT. This encodes CASSYSWTGANEKLFF.

V is TRBV5-1 and J is TRBJ2-7; either TRBD1 or TRBD2 may supply D (5 bases each). Germline-derived CDR1 and CDR2 are SGHRS and YFSETQ. The CDR3 loop spans 16 amino acids. Trimming removed 4 bases at V and 4 bases at J, with 21 bases between. CDR3 amino acids: CASSMRVTELAYEQYF. The CDR3, as DNA: TGCGCCAGCAGCATGAGGGTGACAGAACTGGCATACGAGCAGTACTTC. The full variable domain, completed using reference TRBV5-1 and TRBJ2-7, is KAGVTQTPRYLIKTRGQQVTLSCSPISGHRSVSWYQQTPGQGLQFLFEYFSETQRNKGNFPGRFSGRQFSNSRSEMNVSTLELGDSALYLCASSMRVTELAYEQYFGPGTRLTVT.

This clone was found once. As DNA, the CDR3 is TGTGCCAGCAGCTTAGTCTGGGAGCAGTACTTC. It codes for CASSLVWEQYF. This chain links TRBV7-2 with TRBJ2-7; D remains ambiguous. The V end was cut by 1 base, the J end by 7 bases, with 5 bases between. This CDR3 has 11 amino acids. Looked up from germline, CDR1 is SGHTA and CDR2 is FQGNSA.

V and J are TRBV27 and TRBJ2-7; 7 bases map to TRBD1. V shed 2 bases and J 2 bases; nucleotides not matched to a gene: 6. This CDR3 contains 15 residues. Germline-derived CDR1 and CDR2 are MNHEY and SMNVEV (reference sequence). CDR3 sequence (DNA): TGTGCCAGCAGTTTACGGACAGGTCTCCCCTACGAGCAGTACTTC. It encodes CASSLRTGLPYEQYF.

The chain recombines TRBV20-1 with TRBJ2-5; D uncertain. V was shortened by 5 bases and J by 2 bases, with 6 bases between the two germline ends. The CDR3 has 11 amino acids. Germline V gives CDR1 DFQATT, CDR2 SNEGSKA (reference sequence). CDR3 residues: CSALIQETQYF. DNA of the CDR3: TGCAGTGCTTTAATACAAGAGACCCAGTACTTC.

The chain uses TRBV2 and TRBJ2-3; a possible D gene is TRBD2 (5 bases). Germline V CDR1 and CDR2: SNHLY, FYNNEI. The germline V and J ends were trimmed by 3 bases and 4 bases, with 14 bases remaining between them. This CDR3 comprises 15 residues. CDR3: CASSDSGYGADTQYF. DNA of the CDR3: TGTGCCAGCAGTGACTCGGGGTATGGCGCAGATACGCAGTATTTT.

The V and J genes are TRBV2 and TRBJ1-1; tentatively, D is TRBD1 (6 bases). V was cut by 6 bases and J by 1 base, with 9 bases left in between. This CDR3 has 13 amino acids. Germline V lookup: CDR1 SNHLY, CDR2 FYNNEI. The CDR3 sequence is CASRGGRNTEAFF. The CDR3 region has the DNA TGTGCCAGCAGGGGGGGCAGGAACACTGAAGCTTTCTTT.

J is TRBJ1-2 and V is TRBV4-1, with 7 bases matching TRBD1. Trimming cost V 0 bases and J 7 bases; bases outside gene matches: 17. Per the germline V gene, CDR1 is MGHRA and CDR2 is YSYEKL. The length of the CDR3 is 18 residues. The CDR3 sequence is CASSQDSMRAGGSRGYTF. In DNA, the CDR3 is TGCGCCAGCAGCCAAGATTCGATGCGGGCAGGGGGATCGCGTGGCTACACCTTC.

The CDR3 spells CASSLERGADTEAFF. CDR3 in DNA: TGTGCCAGCAGCCTGGAGCGCGGGGCGGACACTGAAGCTTTCTTT. The chain combines TRBV7-9 with TRBJ1-1, with D possibly being TRBD1 (5 bases). The CDR3 runs to 15 residues. Germline values: CDR1 SEHNR, CDR2 FQNEAQ (reference sequence). V was pared by 5 bases and J by 3 bases, with 16 bases between.

The gene calls are TRBV9 and TRBJ1-2, with TRBD1 matching over 7 bases. There are 15 residues in the CDR3. V shed 3 bases, J shed 6 bases, and the junction held 11 bases outside the gene matches. In germline, CDR1 is SGDLS, CDR2 YYNGEE. The CDR3 spells CASSGRDRTENGYTF. DNA for the CDR3: TGTGCCAGCAGCGGCCGGGACAGAACAGAAAATGGCTACACCTTC.

With respect to this clone: Other DNA sequences within the sample encode an identical CDR3. The chain links TRBV5-1 to TRBJ1-1; 9 bases match TRBD1. CDR1 and CDR2 from the germline V gene are SGHRS and YFSETQ. This CDR3 is 15 amino acids long. Trimming at V came to 4 bases and at J to 1 base, leaving 5 bases not matched to a gene. The CDR3 DNA reads TGCGCCAGCAGCCCGTCGACAGGGGGGAACACTGAAGCTTTCTTT. This codes for CASSPSTGGNTEAFF.

The chain joins TRBV6-6 to TRBJ1-2, with 7 bases that match TRBD1. Germline V gene lookup returns CDR1 MNHNY and CDR2 SVGAGI (reference sequence). The CDR3 consists of 14 residues. Trimming took 2 bases from V and 4 from J; bases not matched to a gene: 4. CDR3: CASSYGDRVYGYTF. CDR3 in DNA: TGTGCCAGCAGTTACGGCGACAGGGTCTATGGCTACACCTTC.

In nucleotides, the CDR3 is TGTGCCAGCAGCTTGGGTTCGGGAGGGCCCTACGAGCAGTACTTC. This gives the protein CASSLGSGGPYEQYF. The chain couples TRBV5-4 to TRBJ2-7; the match to TRBD2 covers 8 bases. There are 15 residues in the CDR3. Trimming took 0 bases from V and 2 from J; bases not matched to a gene: 4. Germline V gives CDR1 SGHNT, CDR2 YYREEE (reference sequence).

The CDR3, as DNA: TGCGCCAGCAGCTTCCTTGAGTCAGGGAACACTGAAGCTTTCTTT. Amino acid sequence: CASSFLESGNTEAFF. The V call is TRBV5-1, the J call TRBJ1-1; D ambiguous. There are 15 residues in the CDR3. Trimming left V 2 bases short and J 1 base short, with 12 bases between. Germline V gene sequence: CDR1 SGHRS, CDR2 YFSETQ. Looking up the rest from reference TRBV5-1 and TRBJ1-1 gives the full variable domain: KAGVTQTPRYLIKTRGQQVTLSCSPISGHRSVSWYQQTPGQGLQFLFEYFSETQRNKGNFPGRFSGRQFSNSRSEMNVSTLELGDSALYLCASSFLESGNTEAFFGQGTRLTVV.

The CDR3 sequence is CASSLRGGAGRLDTQYF. The CDR3, as DNA: TGTGCCAGCAGTTTAAGAGGGGGGGCAGGGCGGCTGGATACGCAGTATTTT. This sequence joins TRBV28 and TRBJ2-3; D may be TRBD2 (7 bases). The germline V gene has CDR1 MDHEN and CDR2 SYDVKM. The ends were cut back, 2 bases at V and 6 bases at J, with 21 bases in the middle. This CDR3 contains 17 residues.

The chain employs TRBV5-1 and TRBJ1-5; no reliable D call. The germline V gene has CDR1 SGHRS and CDR2 YFSETQ. Trimming shortened V by 0 bases and J by 0 bases, and 7 bases separated the two germline ends. CDR3 size: 15 residues. CDR3 amino acids: CASSLAPYSNQPQHF. CDR3 bases: TGCGCCAGCAGCTTGGCCCCGTATAGCAATCAGCCCCAGCATTTT.

The chain couples TRBV6-1 to TRBJ2-6; no clear D gene. V was shortened by 6 bases and J by 0 bases, with 9 bases between the two germline ends. Germline CDR1 MNHNS, CDR2 SASEGT. This CDR3 spans 15 amino acids. CDR3 loop: CASRDLVSGANVLTF. The CDR3 coding sequence is TGTGCCAGCAGGGACCTCGTCTCTGGGGCCAACGTCCTGACTTTC.

The chain joins TRBV5-1 to TRBJ1-1; unclear D gene. The CDR3 totals 15 residues. V lost 0 bases and J lost 2, with 11 bases in between. Germline V gene data show CDR1 as SGHRS and CDR2 as YFSETQ. For the CDR3, the DNA is TGCGCCAGCAGCTTGGGGGGTAAGGGTAACACTGAAGCTTTCTTT. Protein product: CASSLGGKGNTEAFF.

Here the CDR3 DNA reads TGCGCCAGCAGCTTGGCGGCAGGGGGCGGGAAGACCCAGTACTTC. Translated, it gives CASSLAAGGGKTQYF. The chain uses TRBV5-1 and TRBJ2-5; TRBD1 agrees at 8 bases. This CDR3 comprises 15 residues. Unmatched junction bases numbered 7, after V lost 0 bases and J lost 6 bases. Germline CDR1 is SGHRS and CDR2 is YFSETQ.

The genes are TRBV7-2 and TRBJ2-1, with TRBD2 as a possible D gene (6 bases). CDR3 size: 14 residues. Germline CDR1 is SGHTA and CDR2 is FQGNSA. V was pared by 1 base and J by 7 bases, with 11 bases between. The CDR3 DNA reads as TGTGCCAGCAGCTTAGGTGGCGGGATAAATGAGCAGTTCTTC. Protein: CASSLGGGINEQFF.

The rearrangement links TRBV19 to TRBJ1-2; possibly TRBD1 for D (5 bases). Germline V gene data show CDR1 as LNHDA and CDR2 as SQIVND (reference sequence). V was clipped by 3 bases and J by 8 bases, with 13 bases between them. The CDR3 extends over 13 amino acids. CDR3 region: CASSMARALGYTF. CDR3 sequence (DNA): TGTGCCAGTAGTATGGCCAGGGCGCTCGGCTACACCTTC.

The V call is TRBV28, the J call TRBJ1-2; 9 positions agree with TRBD1. Germline lookup yields CDR1 MDHEN and CDR2 SYDVKM. Trimming removed 6 bases from V and 4 bases from J; junction bases left unmatched: 9. The CDR3 is made up of 15 amino acids. The CDR3 nucleotides are TGTGCCAGCAGGCCTGACAGGGGGGTTAGCTATGGCTACACCTTC. Its translation is CASRPDRGVSYGYTF.